Following are 14 T cell receptor beta chains from one sample sequenced in a study of T-cell memory formation after mild COVID-19. TCRdb processed the 5' RACE reads anew with MiXCR; each CDR3 protein has one entry. This sample has roughly 370,000 distinct CDR3 sequences, with roughly 15% found just once. Sequencing used PBMCs or a T cell subset sorted from them (not recorded which). The origin of the receptors is a man between 18 and 35 years old who had mild COVID-19 (a few samples of this study predate the infection). Cell type and time point are not known.

CDR3 coding DNA: TGTGCCAGCTCACCCGGGGGGCTCGATAACTATGGCTACACCTTC. Encoded protein: CASSPGGLDNYGYTF. The chain carries TRBV18 and TRBJ1-2; D is possibly TRBD1 (6 bases). CDR3 length: 15 amino acids. V was trimmed by 3 bases and J by 1 base, leaving 12 bases between them. Germline values: CDR1 KGHSH, CDR2 LQKENI.

This clonotype showed up just a few times. The chain has TRBV29-1 and TRBJ2-1; 11 bases align to TRBD2. The CDR3 is 20 amino acids. The germline V gene encodes CDR1 SQVTM and CDR2 ANQGSEA. Losses at the gene ends were 5 bases for V and 0 bases for J; bases not matched to a gene: 18. CDR3 amino acids: CSVLGVSGTSGPSSYNEQFF. The CDR3, as DNA: TGCAGCGTTTTGGGCGTAAGTGGGACTAGCGGACCGAGCTCCTACAATGAGCAGTTCTTC.

This clonotype came up a few times. The V gene is TRBV24-1, the J gene TRBJ1-4, with D perhaps TRBD1 (5 bases). Looked up from germline, CDR1 is KGHDR and CDR2 is SFDVKD. CDR3 size: 14 residues. Trimming pared 4 bases from V and 14 bases from J, leaving 19 bases between. The CDR3 DNA reads TGTGCCACCAGTGACGTTGGGACGGACGTTCAGCTGTTTTTT. Protein: CATSDVGTDVQLFF.

This clonotype was recorded a few times. V is TRBV5-4 and J is TRBJ2-5, with 7 positions matching TRBD1. The germline CDR1 and CDR2 sequences are SGHNT and YYREEE (reference sequence). The CDR3 consists of 14 residues. The junction had 7 bases not matched to a gene; V was cut back by 4 bases and J by 4 bases. Written as DNA, the CDR3 is TGTGCCAGCAGCGGGCAGACAGGGTCAGAGACCCAGTACTTC. It translates to CASSGQTGSETQYF.

The V call is TRBV4-1, the J call TRBJ2-7; D gene uncertain. Trimming removed 1 base at V and 5 bases at J, with 12 bases between. This CDR3 region has 14 residues. The germline V gene has CDR1 MGHRA and CDR2 YSYEKL. The CDR3 sequence: CASSQGTALDEQYF. The CDR3 nucleotides are TGCGCCAGCAGCCAAGGGACGGCTCTCGACGAGCAGTACTTC.

This clonotype was observed a few times. The chain carries TRBV4-1 and TRBJ1-3, with D perhaps matching TRBD1 (6 bases). Trimming took 0 bases from V and 4 from J, leaving 10 bases between them. The CDR3 loop spans 15 amino acids. Germline V gene sequence: CDR1 MGHRA, CDR2 YSYEKL. CDR3 region: CASSQDGTRGNTIYF. The CDR3 DNA is TGCGCCAGCAGCCAAGACGGGACACGAGGAAACACCATATATTTT.

This clonotype was counted a single time. The chain has TRBV7-3 and TRBJ2-1; 11 nucleotides align to TRBD2. CDR3 length equals 16 residues. Germline assignment: CDR1 SGHTA and CDR2 FQGTGA. The V segment lost 5 bases and the J segment 2 bases; nucleotides outside the gene matches: 5. CDR3 loop: CASSPTSGRTYNEQFF. The CDR3 DNA is TGTGCCAGCAGCCCAACTAGCGGGAGAACCTACAATGAGCAGTTCTTC.

The rearrangement uses TRBV7-9 and TRBJ2-5; 8 nucleotides agree with TRBD1. Germline loops: CDR1 SEHNR, CDR2 FQNEAQ (reference sequence). The CDR3 is 19 amino acids. J lost 0 bases, V lost 3 bases, and 15 bases had no gene match. The CDR3 DNA reads as TGTGCCAGCAGCTTCTTTTTTATTAGACAGGGGTTCGACCAAGAGACCCAGTACTTC. Residues: CASSFFFIRQGFDQETQYF. The full variable domain, with the rest looked up from reference TRBV7-9 and TRBJ2-5, is DTGVSQNPRHKITKRGQNVTFRCDPISEHNRLYWYRQTLGQGPEFLTYFQNEAQLEKSRLLSDRFSAERPKGSFSTLEIQRTEQGDSAMYLCASSFFFIRQGFDQETQYFGPGTRLLVL.

V and J are TRBV7-8 and TRBJ1-2, with no clear D. V lost 5 bases and J lost 4, with 14 bases in between. The CDR3 runs 14 residues. CDR1 is SGHVS and CDR2 is FQNEAQ in the germline V gene. The CDR3 DNA is TGTGCCAGCAGCCCGCGGACGGAGAGCTATGGCTACACCTTC. It encodes CASSPRTESYGYTF.

This clonotype was counted many times. The chain is built from TRBV7-3 and TRBJ2-7; 9 bases match TRBD1. The V and J ends lost 5 bases and 8 bases, in that order; junction bases with no gene match: 7. Germline V gene lookup returns CDR1 SGHTA and CDR2 FQGTGA. The CDR3 is 13 residues long. This CDR3 reads CASSPGQGSKQYF. In DNA, the CDR3 is TGTGCCAGCAGCCCTGGACAGGGGAGTAAGCAGTACTTC.

There are a few counts of this clonotype. The chain joins TRBV4-3 to TRBJ2-3; 9 positions match TRBD2. V was clipped by 2 bases and J by 1 base; unmatched bases: 1. This CDR3 is built from 15 residues. Per the germline V gene, CDR1 is LGHNA and CDR2 is YSLEER. The CDR3 loop reads CASSQRLAGTDTQYF. The CDR3 DNA follows: TGCGCCAGCAGCCAAAGACTAGCGGGCACAGATACGCAGTATTTT.

The sample holds a few counts of this clonotype. The chain couples TRBV27 to TRBJ1-2, with D tentatively TRBD1 (6 bases). CDR1 is MNHEY, CDR2 SMNVEV, per germline (reference sequence). V was clipped by 5 bases and J by 4 bases, with 17 bases between them. The CDR3 has 15 amino acids. CDR3: CASSAQGGIGYGYTF. In nucleotides, the CDR3 is TGTGCCAGCAGTGCACAGGGAGGAATAGGCTATGGCTACACCTTC.

V and J are TRBV4-2 and TRBJ2-3, with 7 bases matching TRBD2. The CDR3 has 15 amino acids. Unmatched junction bases numbered 4, after V lost 0 bases and J lost 4 bases. Germline-derived CDR1 and CDR2 are LGHNA and YNFKEQ. CDR3: CASSQDLLAADTQYF. DNA of the CDR3: TGTGCCAGCAGCCAAGATCTGCTAGCGGCAGATACGCAGTATTTT.

V is TRBV29-1 and J is TRBJ2-3, with 12 nucleotides matching TRBD2. Per germline, CDR1 SQVTM and CDR2 ANQGSEA. Trimming cost V 4 bases and J 3 bases; bases outside gene matches: 2. This CDR3 is built from 14 residues. The CDR3: CSVVLAGGTDTQYF. Written as DNA, the CDR3 is TGCAGCGTTGTCCTAGCGGGGGGGACAGATACGCAGTATTTT.